This T cell receptor beta chain appears in the sequencing data of a study of cytomegalovirus exposure and HLA in healthy donors listed by TCRdb under 2017. Turning to the overall study: According to an earlier analysis of a few hundred of the donors, some 170 million T cells yielded roughly 110 million unique TCR beta sequences and 276 Gb of sequence data. To decide whether each TCR beta V gene segment behaved as functional or pseudogenic, an earlier analysis of fewer than 750 of the donors relied on high-throughput TCR beta sequencing. In the later analysis, no new phenotypic data were used to find candidate immune exposures; instead, reliance was placed on TCR beta sequences and their occurrence across donors. The study profiled the T cell repertoires of about 720 subjects by immunosequencing and related them to cytomegalovirus serostatus. Donor age, sex, ethnicity and CMV serostatus were collected together with the repertoire data. The number of donors typed differed by locus, with roughly 629-640 for A, B, C, DRB1 and DQB1, 522 for DQA1, about 610 for DPA1, and some 450 for DPB1. Among around 400 genotyped donors of the cohort, an average of roughly 230,000 unique TCR beta nucleotide sequences was sequenced per donor, of which roughly 17% were non-productive. Both class I and class II loci were covered by HLA typing, at four-digit resolution. In a later genetic analysis, genome-wide SNP genotypes for about 65% of the roughly 700 donors were used, and that subset was treated as a discovery cohort. A separate validation cohort of roughly 110 different subjects was used in addition to the roughly 720-subject first cohort. The study combined high-throughput TCR immunosequencing, statistical association of individual TCRs with disease status, and machine learning to predict cytomegalovirus infection status. All discovery cohort repertoires had been generated on a single sequencing platform. Around 320 gigabases of sequencing data and tens of millions of unique TCR sequences were included in an early release covering about 700 HLA-typed donors. Roughly five DR-DQ haplotypes were treated as single units for association and clustering because of strong linkage in the cohort. The study was designed to test whether signatures of past pathogen exposure could be identified by cataloging public T cell receptors. A later analysis re-examined previously published TCR beta repertoires from roughly 720 donors and added high-resolution HLA genotyping to investigate patterns of TCR occurrence. Among the roughly 390 genotyped donors, around 81% belonged to the genetic ancestry cluster associated with self-reported Caucasian donors. Broad study findings and their caveats: When HLA alleles, especially DR and DQ, strongly co-occurred, TCR associations were difficult to assign to individual alleles. V-gene and J-gene trimming of TCR beta chains was associated with a missense DCLRE1C variant in a later genetic analysis, and the association was replicated in an independent cohort. For the cohort, immune exposure information was limited to CMV serostatus. Roughly uniform sequencing depth across donors was assumed in presence/absence analyses, although this assumption may not hold. A later analysis reported that several top co-occurrence clusters appeared linked to parvovirus B19, influenza, CMV and Epstein-Barr virus. According to a later analysis, TCR association rates differed among HLA loci, with DRB1 alleles showing the most associated TCRs and HLA-C alleles showing the fewest. A later genetic analysis reported fewer N-insertions in productive TCRs among donors in an Asian-associated ancestry cluster than the roughly 690-donor mean. Correlated functional status among segregating V segments might be attributable to linkage disequilibrium, but an unknown experimental factor could not be ruled out. Specific HLA alleles were associated with over 15,000 TCR beta sequences at a false discovery rate of 0.05 in a later analysis. A further reported finding was that TCR beta sequences accurately predicted the HLA-A and HLA-B alleles for most subjects in the first cohort. Broadly in line with IMGT annotations, most TCR beta V segments showed up in productive rearrangements about 87% or about 30% of the time in an earlier analysis of some 590 of the donors. A later analysis found that HLA-associated TCR beta chains were more clonally expanded and had lower generation probabilities than equally common non-associated chains. Only TCR beta chains were sequenced in this cohort, and the absence of alpha or paired-chain data limited detectable features. Some IMGT-functional V segments, including TRBV6-2 and TRBV6-3, could not be told apart with the 87-base-pair reads, so those segments were excluded. While some public TCRs were present in many individuals, most TCR sequences turned up only very rarely across donors. A cluster of highly shared sequence variants was judged likely to be a technical artifact of the sequencing pipeline. In the study, around 160 TCR beta chains were listed as associated with cytomegalovirus. Because counts were too low, about 15 rarely observed V segments, including chromosome 9 orphons, were left out of the earlier analysis of roughly 600 of the donors. Because HLA typing was missing for some donors at each locus, association tests included only the typed subset. A few of the identified cytomegalovirus-associated TCR beta chains were confirmed in vitro to be specific for cytomegalovirus antigens. In both the original and validation cohorts, the classifier was reported to diagnose cytomegalovirus status with high specificity and sensitivity. It was suggested by the authors that the approach could potentially be generalized to other disease states and immunological phenotypes. In a later analysis, most CMV-associated TCR beta chains were found to appear HLA-restricted, with HLA associations seemingly driven largely by CMV exposure.

The CDR3 sequence holds 12 residues, the cysteine and phenylalanine included. Of the read, only the CDR3 DNA is kept; its 36 bases are in frame from base 1. For CDR1 and CDR2, the germline V gene (reference sequence) lists SEHNR and FQNEAQ. Between the V and J ends, shortened by 3 bases and 11 bases respectively, the junction contains 11 bases. The library was made by the immunoSEQ multiplex PCR assay. For the multiplex PCR, a mixture combining 60 forward primers for TCR Vbeta segments and 13 reverse primers for TCR Jbeta segments was used. The CDR3 region of rearranged TCR beta genes was amplified from genomic DNA by a multiplex PCR assay. The Illumina HiSeq System was used to sequence the amplified TCR beta libraries as 87-base-pair reads. The paper's data handling went like this. A later analysis tallied roughly 80 million unique TCR beta chains across the 640 or so repertoires, and around 10 million of those chains were shared by two or more donors. Raw reads were error-corrected and collapsed into unique sequences with a nearest-neighbor algorithm that merged closely related sequences to remove PCR and sequencing errors. CDR3 sequences were aligned to IMGT reference sequences to assign V, D and J gene segments. For a sequence to be retained, a match of at least six nucleotides to both a V gene segment and a J gene segment was required. A rearrangement was called productive if the CDR3 had no stop codons and remained in frame with V and J, and every other rearrangement was called non-productive. CDR3 was defined by IMGT convention, running from the second conserved V-encoded cysteine to the conserved J-encoded phenylalanine. Sequences without an unambiguous match to a single V gene segment were excluded from the earlier analysis of about 640 of the donors. An earlier analysis of several hundred of the donors called V segments functional above 56.7% productive rearrangements and segregating when the between-donor standard deviation exceeded 5%. To diagnose cytomegalovirus status from the catalog of TCR beta chain sequences, a statistical classification framework was built. In a later analysis, V and J genes were assigned by comparing TCR nucleotide sequences against IMGT/GENE-DB human TR gene sequences. The TCRdist pipeline was used in a later analysis to assign CDR3 sequences and most-parsimonious VDJ recombination scenarios. In a later analysis, each TCR beta chain was defined by its CDR3 amino acid sequence together with its V-gene family, and reads without a unique V-gene family were excluded. To address suspected cross-contamination and a sequencing artifact, a later analysis removed under 600 highly shared, low-generation-probability nucleotide sequences. In a later analysis, a clonal expansion index for each public chain was calculated from normalized within-repertoire ranks of inferred template counts. In a later analysis, generation probabilities were computed with a VDJ recombination model fitted to out-of-frame rearrangements, and the resulting probabilities were checked against IGoR. Hypergeometric tests were used in a later analysis to score TCR-TCR, TCR-HLA and TCR-CMV co-occurrence, with a repertoire-size bias correction applied to the TCR pairs. False discovery rates were estimated in a later analysis by permuting HLA or CMV assignments 20 times. In a later analysis, co-occurring TCRs were grouped using DBSCAN, and TCRdist sequence similarity was added for clustering within HLA-allele-positive subsets. Co-occurrence clustering excluded repertoires with fewer than 30,000 or more than 120,000 public chains, plus five with anomalous nucleotide sharing. Entries here come from immuneACCESS through TCRdb and include only in-frame sequences with V and J called. Some clones fail to appear in such tables; in the studies checked, an unresolved V gene covers under half of the shortfall, and the cause of the remainder is unknown. The V and J calls and the clone size are those of that table, but D and trimming were determined from the DNA. Counted in this sample were more than 200,000 clones; roughly 85% of them appeared once. About 1.7% of the sample is held by the ten biggest clonotypes.

The cohort consisted of 650 to 850 healthy bone marrow donors. At the time of sampling, every cohort member was nominally healthy, though immune exposures that went unrecorded were likely present. The donor was CMV seronegative and was included in the group of a few hundred seronegative cohort members. Every donor gave a peripheral blood sample, and the peripheral blood mononuclear cells from that sample were used for TCR beta sequencing. Genomic DNA extraction from the blood cell samples was performed with the Qiagen DNeasy Blood Extraction Kit. The sample holds a few counts of this clone. The specificity of this receptor is unknown. Nothing much larger sits one base from this clone, and base qualities are not available.

Recombination connected TRBV7-9 to TRBJ1-5, with TRBD1 tentatively as D gene (6 bases match). This clonotype was obtained from a male donor in good health and CMV-seronegative. What was sequenced was PBMCs. The CDR3 corresponds to CASSFAGEAQHF. The DNA sequence reads TGTGCCAGCAGCTTTGCAGGGGAAGCCCAGCATTTT.